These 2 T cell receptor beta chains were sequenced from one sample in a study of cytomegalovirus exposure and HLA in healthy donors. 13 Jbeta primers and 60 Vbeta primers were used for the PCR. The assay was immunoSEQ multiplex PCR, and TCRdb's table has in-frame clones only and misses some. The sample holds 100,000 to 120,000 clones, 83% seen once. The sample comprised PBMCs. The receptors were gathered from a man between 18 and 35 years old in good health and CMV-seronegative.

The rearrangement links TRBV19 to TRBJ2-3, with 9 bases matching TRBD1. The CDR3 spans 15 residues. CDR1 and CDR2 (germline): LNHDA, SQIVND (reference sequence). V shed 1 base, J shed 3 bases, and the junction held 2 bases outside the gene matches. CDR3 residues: CASSIATGGTDTQYF. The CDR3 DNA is TGTGCCAGTAGTATAGCGACAGGGGGAACAGATACGCAGTATTTT.

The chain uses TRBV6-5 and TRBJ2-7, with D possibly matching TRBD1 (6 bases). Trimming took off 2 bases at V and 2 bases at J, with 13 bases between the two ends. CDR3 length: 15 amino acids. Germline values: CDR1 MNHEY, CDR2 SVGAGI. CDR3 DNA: TGTGCCAGCAGTTACACTCCGGGACAACCCTACGAGCAGTACTTC. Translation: CASSYTPGQPYEQYF.